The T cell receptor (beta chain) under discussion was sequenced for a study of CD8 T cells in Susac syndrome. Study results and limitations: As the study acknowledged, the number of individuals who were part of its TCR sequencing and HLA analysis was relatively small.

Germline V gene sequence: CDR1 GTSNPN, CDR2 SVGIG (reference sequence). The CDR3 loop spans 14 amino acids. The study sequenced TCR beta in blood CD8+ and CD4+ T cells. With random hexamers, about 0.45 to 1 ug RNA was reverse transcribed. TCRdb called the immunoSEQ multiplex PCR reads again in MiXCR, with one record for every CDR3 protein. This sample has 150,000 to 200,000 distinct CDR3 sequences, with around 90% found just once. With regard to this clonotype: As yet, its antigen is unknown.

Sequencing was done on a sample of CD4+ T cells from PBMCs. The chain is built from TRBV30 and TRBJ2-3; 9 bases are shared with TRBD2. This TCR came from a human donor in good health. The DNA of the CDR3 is TGTGCGTGGTCTAGCGGGATGGGCACAGATACGCAGTATTTT. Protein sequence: CAWSSGMGTDTQYF. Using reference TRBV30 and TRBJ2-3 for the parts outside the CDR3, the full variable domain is SQTIHQWPATLVQPVGSPLSLECTVEGTSNPNLYWYRQAAGRGLQLLFYSVGIGQISSEVPQNLSASRPQDRQFILSSKKLLLSDSGFYLCAWSSGMGTDTQYFGPGTRLTVL.